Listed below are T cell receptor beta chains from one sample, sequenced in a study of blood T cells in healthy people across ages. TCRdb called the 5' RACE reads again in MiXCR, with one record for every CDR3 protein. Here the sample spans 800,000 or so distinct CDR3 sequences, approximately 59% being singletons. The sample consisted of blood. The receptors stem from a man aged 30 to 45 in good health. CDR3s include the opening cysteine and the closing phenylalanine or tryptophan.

CDR3 protein: CASSHIAGGQGYEQYF; V gene: TRBV4-1; J gene: TRBJ2-7
CDR3 protein: CASSQAGELFF; V gene: TRBV6-6; J gene: TRBJ2-2
CDR3 protein: CASSLVVGEAFF; V gene: TRBV7-9; J gene: TRBJ1-1
CDR3 protein: CAISDPRDTWTDEQFF; V gene: TRBV10-3; J gene: TRBJ2-1
CDR3 protein: CASSVERDRERGDADTQYF; V gene: TRBV9; J gene: TRBJ2-3
CDR3 protein: CASSVGEVAKNIQYF; V gene: TRBV9; J gene: TRBJ2-4
CDR3 protein: CASNGKDRGVGEQFF; V gene: TRBV6-6; J gene: TRBJ2-1
CDR3 protein: CASSDSLYNEQFF; V gene: TRBV6-2/TRBV6-3; J gene: TRBJ2-1
CDR3 protein: CASSQAGTGPYEQYF; V gene: TRBV4-3; J gene: TRBJ2-7
CDR3 protein: CASSSLAPYNEQFF; V gene: TRBV13; J gene: TRBJ2-1
CDR3 protein: CASTTLYGRRANVLTF; V gene: TRBV6-2/TRBV6-3; J gene: TRBJ2-6
CDR3 protein: CASSPRSGTEIMRGEQYF; V gene: TRBV9; J gene: TRBJ2-5
CDR3 protein: CASSLRSSGNNEQFF; V gene: TRBV7-9; J gene: TRBJ2-1
CDR3 protein: CASSPRTGTSYNEQFF; V gene: TRBV9; J gene: TRBJ2-1
CDR3 protein: CANSGTAGGDEQFF; V gene: TRBV7-8; J gene: TRBJ2-1
CDR3 protein: CASMLIRDTQYF; V gene: TRBV5-6; J gene: TRBJ2-3
CDR3 protein: CASSPRSQGASGSSNQPQHF; V gene: TRBV7-2; J gene: TRBJ1-5
CDR3 protein: CASSQGRAGQPQHF; V gene: TRBV3-1; J gene: TRBJ1-5
CDR3 protein: CASSSGSWNEQFF; V gene: TRBV7-2; J gene: TRBJ2-1
CDR3 protein: CASSESKAEAFF; V gene: TRBV25-1; J gene: TRBJ1-1
CDR3 protein: CASRPRTGIAEQYF; V gene: TRBV13; J gene: TRBJ2-4
CDR3 protein: CASSTNYGQTLGGYTF; V gene: TRBV7-2; J gene: TRBJ1-2
CDR3 protein: CATSSHSQGWSYNEQFF; V gene: TRBV15; J gene: TRBJ2-1
CDR3 protein: CASSTSSTAYEQYF; V gene: TRBV11-1; J gene: TRBJ2-7
CDR3 protein: CASSPRPNDNEQFF; V gene: TRBV7-9; J gene: TRBJ2-1
CDR3 protein: CASSYLGNSNQPQHF; V gene: TRBV6-2/TRBV6-3; J gene: TRBJ1-5
CDR3 protein: CSVAPIALAEGTETQYF; V gene: TRBV29-1; J gene: TRBJ2-5
CDR3 protein: CASSLGGWGTDTQYF; V gene: TRBV7-2; J gene: TRBJ2-3
CDR3 protein: CAISESGDREGYTF; V gene: TRBV10-3; J gene: TRBJ1-2
CDR3 protein: CASKERLAGGSSYEQYF; V gene: TRBV6-5; J gene: TRBJ2-7
CDR3 protein: CASSESGRAKNIQYF; V gene: TRBV2; J gene: TRBJ2-4
CDR3 protein: CASAGWDNEQYF; V gene: TRBV7-2; J gene: NA
CDR3 protein: CSAPDPRGGGEKLFF; V gene: TRBV20-1; J gene: TRBJ1-4
CDR3 protein: CASSPPHRGNEQFF; V gene: TRBV7-3; J gene: TRBJ2-1
CDR3 protein: CAISPPDSPWYEQYF; V gene: TRBV10-3; J gene: TRBJ2-7
CDR3 protein: CSVGPTDTQYF; V gene: TRBV29-1; J gene: TRBJ2-3
CDR3 protein: CSVESGQKAFSSEQYF; V gene: TRBV29-1; J gene: NA
CDR3 protein: CASLGETQFF; V gene: TRBV6-1; J gene: TRBJ2-1
CDR3 protein: CASREQGGNEQFF; V gene: TRBV28; J gene: NA
CDR3 protein: CASSVSSGGAGEQYF; V gene: TRBV5-1; J gene: TRBJ2-7
CDR3 protein: CASRTGGAKNIQYF; V gene: TRBV12-3/TRBV12-4; J gene: TRBJ2-4
CDR3 protein: CASSPTDYNEQFF; V gene: TRBV9; J gene: TRBJ2-1
CDR3 protein: CASSDRPGQAYTSTDTQYF; V gene: TRBV7-9; J gene: TRBJ2-3
CDR3 protein: CATSRDRLYEQFF; V gene: TRBV15; J gene: TRBJ2-1
CDR3 protein: CASSYRTSVHNEQFF; V gene: TRBV6-5; J gene: TRBJ2-1
CDR3 protein: CASRPQAASQGAFF; V gene: TRBV2; J gene: TRBJ1-1
CDR3 protein: CTSSQPYEQYF; V gene: TRBV1; J gene: TRBJ2-7
CDR3 protein: CSAKFPSGAQETQYF; V gene: TRBV20-1; J gene: TRBJ2-5
CDR3 protein: CASSQDWQGDNYGYTF; V gene: TRBV3-1; J gene: TRBJ1-2
CDR3 protein: CSASTLISYNEQFF; V gene: TRBV20-1; J gene: TRBJ2-1
CDR3 protein: CASSRTGQGAHQPQHF; V gene: TRBV4-2; J gene: TRBJ1-5
CDR3 protein: CSARTDYYGYTF; V gene: TRBV20-1; J gene: TRBJ1-2
CDR3 protein: CASSVASVTNEQYF; V gene: TRBV9; J gene: NA
CDR3 protein: CASAPRDSANYGYTF; V gene: TRBV10-3; J gene: TRBJ1-2
CDR3 protein: CSVAEGVINYGYTF; V gene: TRBV29-1; J gene: TRBJ1-2
CDR3 protein: CASSHSGQGIYEQYF; V gene: TRBV6-1; J gene: TRBJ2-7
CDR3 protein: CATSDLAVSQPQHF; V gene: TRBV24-1; J gene: TRBJ1-5